These 27 T cell receptor beta chains were sequenced from one sample in a study of T cell clonotyping in hematopoietic cell transplantation. Time point here: recipient sample about 28 days before transplant, after cytoreduction. The data were produced by immunoSEQ multiplex PCR, yet TCRdb's version contains in-frame clones alone and is incomplete. The data hold roughly 17,000 clones, with 93% observed a single time. The material was peripheral blood mononuclear cells, obtained before stem cell transplant. The receptors originated from a man aged 18 to 29 with biphenotypic leukemia. Some clones in this sample may be carry-over from other donors' samples.

The chain carries TRBV11-2 and TRBJ1-6, with D uncertain. Germline-derived CDR1 and CDR2 are SGHAT and FQNNGV. V lost 5 bases, J lost 14 bases, and 13 bases lay in between. This CDR3 has 12 residues. The CDR3 DNA follows: TGTGCCAGCAGCCCTCCATTCGGCGCCCTCCACTTT. Translation gives CASSPPFGALHF.

This clone occurred once. CDR3 sequence reads: CASTSPSLSSYNEQFF. CDR3 DNA: TGTGCCAGCACTTCCCCTTCACTTAGCTCCTACAATGAGCAGTTCTTC. The rearrangement joins TRBV27 to TRBJ2-1; D not certain. This CDR3 has 16 residues. Germline V CDR1 and CDR2: MNHEY, SMNVEV (reference sequence). The ends were cut back, 7 bases at V and 0 bases at J, with 16 bases in the middle.

The J gene is TRBJ1-1, the V gene TRBV19; D gene uncertain. The CDR3 is 17 amino acids. Trimming removed 2 bases from V and 1 base from J, with 17 bases in between. In germline, CDR1 is LNHDA, CDR2 SQIVND (reference sequence). In nucleotides, the CDR3 is TGTGCCAGTAGTATATTAGGGCTGCAGGTTGAGAACACTGAAGCTTTCTTT. Translation: CASSILGLQVENTEAFF. Looking up the rest from reference TRBV19 and TRBJ1-1 gives the full variable domain: DGGITQSPKYLFRKEGQNVTLSCEQNLNHDAMYWYRQDPGQGLRLIYYSQIVNDFQKGDIAEGYSVSREKKESFPLTVTSAQKNPTAFYLCASSILGLQVENTEAFFGQGTRLTVV.

This clone was found once. The rearrangement uses TRBV19 and TRBJ2-2; D may be TRBD1 (6 bases). The CDR3 has 15 residues. V dropped 9 bases and J dropped 3 bases, with 17 bases sitting between them. CDR1 and CDR2 (germline): LNHDA, SQIVND (reference sequence). This CDR3 is CASRTLQGDTGELFF. The CDR3 DNA reads TGTGCCAGCAGAACTCTACAGGGAGACACCGGGGAGCTGTTTTTT.

This chain links TRBV30 with TRBJ2-7; D ambiguous. The germline gives CDR1 GTSNPN, CDR2 SVGIG (reference sequence). The CDR3 loop spans 13 amino acids. V was pared by 2 bases and J by 2 bases, with 10 bases between. CDR3 bases: TGTGCCTGGAGTCTTCAACAGCCCTACGAGCAGTACTTC. This encodes CAWSLQQPYEQYF.

The chain couples TRBV7-2 to TRBJ1-1; D is undetermined. V gave up 10 bases and J gave up 0 bases, with 6 bases separating them. The CDR3 consists of 11 residues. Germline values: CDR1 SGHTA, CDR2 FQGNSA. The CDR3 region has the DNA TGTGCCATCCGGATGAACACTGAAGCTTTCTTT. It is translated as CAIRMNTEAFF.

The genes are TRBV7-2 and TRBJ1-5; D ambiguous. Germline V lookup: CDR1 SGHTA, CDR2 FQGNSA. The CDR3 covers 14 residues. V was trimmed by 6 bases and J by 0 bases, leaving 9 bases between them. For the CDR3, the DNA is TGTGCCAGCAGATATGACGCTAGCAATCAGCCCCAGCATTTT. The encoded protein is CASRYDASNQPQHF.

This chain connects TRBV6-4 to TRBJ2-1, with TRBD2 identical over 9 bases. CDR1 and CDR2 (germline): MRHNA, SNTAGT. The V segment lost 2 bases and the J segment 6 bases; nucleotides outside the gene matches: 2. This CDR3 region has 14 residues. The CDR3 DNA reads as TGTGCCAGCAGTGACCTAGCGGGAACCAATGAGCAGTTCTTC. Amino acids: CASSDLAGTNEQFF.

The chain couples TRBV7-2 to TRBJ2-5; 10 nucleotides line up with TRBD2. Germline V gene data show CDR1 as SGHTA and CDR2 as FQGNSA. The CDR3 loop spans 16 amino acids. V shed 1 base, J shed 3 bases, and the junction held 5 bases outside the gene matches. CDR3 residues: CASSLVSGGSKETQYF. Here the CDR3 DNA reads TGTGCCAGCAGCTTAGTTAGCGGGGGGTCGAAAGAGACCCAGTACTTC.

V gene TRBV5-4 combines with J gene TRBJ2-7; the D gene is possibly TRBD1 (6 bases). This CDR3 is built from 14 residues. The germline CDR1 and CDR2 sequences are SGHNT and YYREEE (reference sequence). Deletions cut 10 bases from V and 0 bases from J, with 17 bases between. CDR3 protein: CAGRSQDSSYEQYF. The CDR3 coding sequence is TGTGCCGGACGTTCCCAGGACAGCTCCTACGAGCAGTACTTC.

This clone was counted a few times. The chain combines TRBV6-5 with TRBJ1-2; D possibly corresponds to TRBD1 (5 bases). The germline V and J ends were trimmed by 2 bases and 2 bases, with 6 bases remaining between them. Germline V gene lookup returns CDR1 MNHEY and CDR2 SVGAGI. This CDR3 region has 13 residues. The CDR3: CASSYGQNYGYTF. The DNA for the CDR3 is TGTGCCAGCAGTTACGGACAAAACTATGGCTACACCTTC.

This clone has a single count. The rearrangement links TRBV4-3 to TRBJ2-7; D gene unclear. V shed 3 bases and J shed 0 bases, with 9 bases lying between them. The CDR3 sequence is 14 residues long. The germline gives CDR1 LGHNA, CDR2 YSLEER. The CDR3 reads CASSHNRASYEQYF. The CDR3 DNA reads TGCGCCAGCAGCCACAACCGAGCCTCCTACGAGCAGTACTTC.

The V call is TRBV9, the J call TRBJ2-7; 9 nucleotides align to TRBD1. Per the germline V gene, CDR1 is SGDLS and CDR2 is YYNGEE. V dropped 3 bases and J dropped 2; count of bases not matched to a gene: 6. CDR3 size: 15 residues. This chain's CDR3 is CASSATGTGTYEQYF. In nucleotides, the CDR3 is TGTGCCAGCAGCGCAACCGGGACAGGGACCTACGAGCAGTACTTC. The whole variable domain, filled in from reference TRBV9 and TRBJ2-7, reads DSGVTQTPKHLITATGQRVTLRCSPRSGDLSVYWYQQSLDQGLQFLIQYYNGEERAKGNILERFSAQQFPDLHSELNLSSLELGDSALYFCASSATGTGTYEQYFGPGTRLTVT.

The rearrangement links TRBV2 to TRBJ1-6; 8 nucleotides line up with TRBD1. The ends lost 3 bases at V and 8 bases at J; junction bases unmatched: 6. Looked up from germline, CDR1 is SNHLY and CDR2 is FYNNEI. The CDR3 consists of 15 residues. CDR3 in amino acids: CASSEQGAWDSPLHF. CDR3 DNA: TGTGCCAGCAGTGAGCAGGGGGCTTGGGATTCACCCCTCCACTTT.

The chain recombines TRBV6-4 with TRBJ2-6; D is unclear. Trimming pared 2 bases from V and 0 bases from J, leaving 2 bases between. The CDR3 is 14 amino acids. CDR1 is MRHNA and CDR2 is SNTAGT in the germline V gene. DNA of the CDR3: TGTGCCAGCAGTGACAACTCTGGGGCCAACGTCCTGACTTTC. Residues: CASSDNSGANVLTF.

The rearrangement uses TRBV30 and TRBJ2-6; no clear D. V was cut by 5 bases and J by 0 bases, with 5 bases left in between. The CDR3 length is 13 residues. Germline V gene data show CDR1 as GTSNPN and CDR2 as SVGIG (reference sequence). The CDR3 DNA reads TGTGCCTGGGAAGACTCTGGGGCCAACGTCCTGACTTTC. Amino acids: CAWEDSGANVLTF.

The CDR3 protein is CASSFDAGGGTEAFF. In nucleotides, the CDR3 is TGTGCCAGCAGCTTTGACGCAGGGGGCGGTACTGAAGCTTTCTTT. This sequence joins TRBV5-6 and TRBJ1-1, with 8 bases identical to TRBD1. The germline V gene has CDR1 SGHDT and CDR2 YYEEEE. J gave up 5 bases and V 2 bases, and 8 bases lay outside the gene matches. The length of the CDR3 is 15 residues. Variable domain in full (rest from reference TRBV5-6 and TRBJ1-1): DAGVTQSPTHLIKTRGQQVTLRCSPKSGHDTVSWYQQALGQGPQFIFQYYEEEERQRGNFPDRFSGHQFPNYSSELNVNALLLGDSALYLCASSFDAGGGTEAFFGQGTRLTVV.

The chain recombines TRBV4-3 with TRBJ2-7, with D unresolved. Germline CDR1 is LGHNA and CDR2 is YSLEER. The CDR3 has 16 residues. Trimming left V 0 bases short and J 0 bases short, with 12 bases between. The CDR3 spells CASSQDYASYSYEQYF. The CDR3, as DNA: TGCGCCAGCAGCCAAGATTACGCCAGCTACTCCTACGAGCAGTACTTC.

V usage is TRBV2 and J usage is TRBJ2-2; 8 bases agree with TRBD1. The CDR3 runs to 15 residues. Unmatched junction bases numbered 4, after V lost 6 bases and J lost 1 base. Germline V CDR1 and CDR2: SNHLY, FYNNEI. The CDR3 loop reads CASRMTGVNTGELFF. CDR3 bases: TGTGCCAGCAGGATGACAGGGGTGAACACCGGGGAGCTGTTTTTT.

V gene TRBV5-4 combines with J gene TRBJ1-4; D might be TRBD1 (6 bases). The CDR3 totals 16 residues. CDR1 is SGHNT and CDR2 is YYREEE in the germline V gene (reference sequence). Trimming shortened V by 0 bases and J by 8 bases, and 17 bases separated the two germline ends. The CDR3 loop is CASSLAGGPEGEKLFF. The CDR3 DNA sequence: TGTGCCAGCAGCTTGGCCGGGGGGCCCGAGGGGGAAAAACTGTTTTTT.

The chain links TRBV7-8 to TRBJ2-1; D ambiguous. CDR3 size: 14 residues. Deletions cut 1 base from V and 6 bases from J, with 10 bases between. The germline CDR1 and CDR2 sequences are SGHVS and FQNEAQ. DNA of the CDR3: TGTGCCAGCAGCTTAGGCCCCAACTTCAATGAGCAGTTCTTC. Protein: CASSLGPNFNEQFF.

The chain carries TRBV6-5 and TRBJ2-5; 8 nucleotides line up with TRBD1. J gave up 3 bases and V 6 bases, and 9 bases lay outside the gene matches. The CDR3 extends over 15 amino acids. CDR1 and CDR2 from the germline V gene are MNHEY and SVGAGI. CDR3 DNA: TGTGCCAGCAGCCCGGACAGGGCCACGAAAGAGACCCAGTACTTC. It is translated as CASSPDRATKETQYF.

V and J are TRBV30 and TRBJ1-1; D is uncertain. V gave up 2 bases and J gave up 0 bases, with 10 bases separating them. The CDR3 spans 14 residues. From germline, CDR1 is GTSNPN and CDR2 SVGIG (reference sequence). The CDR3 DNA reads as TGTGCCTGGAGTATTCTGTTTATGAACACTGAAGCTTTCTTT. This gives the protein CAWSILFMNTEAFF.

This chain links TRBV25-1 with TRBJ2-2; D is unresolved. In germline, CDR1 is MGHDK, CDR2 SYGVNS. V was shortened by 3 bases and J by 1 base, with 6 bases between the two germline ends. The CDR3 loop spans 14 amino acids. CDR3: CASSEAGNTGELFF. In DNA, the CDR3 is TGTGCCAGCAGTGAGGCAGGGAACACCGGGGAGCTGTTTTTT.

This clone was detected only once. The V call is TRBV5-1, the J call TRBJ1-6; 8 bases are shared with TRBD1. From germline, CDR1 is SGHRS and CDR2 YFSETQ. The CDR3 totals 14 residues. Unmatched junction bases numbered 8, after V lost 5 bases and J lost 10 bases. CDR3 DNA: TGCGCCAGCAGAATCGAGACAGGGGCCTCACCCCTCCACTTT. Protein product: CASRIETGASPLHF.

This sequence joins TRBV20-1 and TRBJ1-1; tentatively, D is TRBD1 (6 bases). In germline, CDR1 is DFQATT, CDR2 SNEGSKA (reference sequence). Between the trimmed V and J ends, which lost 4 bases and 10 bases, there was a span of 10 bases. The CDR3 sequence is 10 residues long. CDR3: CSANREGAFF. The CDR3 DNA is TGCAGTGCTAACAGGGAAGGAGCTTTCTTT.

The chain combines TRBV7-2 with TRBJ2-3; no clear D. Trimming stripped 4 bases from V and 1 base from J, with 9 bases between. CDR1 and CDR2 (germline): SGHTA, FQGNSA. CDR3 size: 14 residues. CDR3 in DNA: TGTGCCAGCAGCTCGAGGTGGGGCACAGATACGCAGTATTTT. Encoded protein: CASSSRWGTDTQYF.